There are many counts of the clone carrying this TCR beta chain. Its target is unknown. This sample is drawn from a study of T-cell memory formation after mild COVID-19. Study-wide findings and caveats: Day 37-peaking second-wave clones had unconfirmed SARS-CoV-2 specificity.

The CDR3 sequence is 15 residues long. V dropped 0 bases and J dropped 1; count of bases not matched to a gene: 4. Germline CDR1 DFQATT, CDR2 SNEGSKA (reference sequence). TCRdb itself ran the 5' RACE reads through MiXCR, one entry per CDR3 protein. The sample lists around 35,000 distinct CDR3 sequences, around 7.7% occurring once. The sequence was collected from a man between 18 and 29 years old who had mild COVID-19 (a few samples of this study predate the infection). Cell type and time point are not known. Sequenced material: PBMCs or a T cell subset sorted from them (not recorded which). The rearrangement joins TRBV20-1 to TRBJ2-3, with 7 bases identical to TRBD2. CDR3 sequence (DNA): TGCAGTGCTAGAGAAGGTCTAGCGGGCACAGATACGCAGTATTTT. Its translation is CSAREGLAGTDTQYF.